This is a list of T cell receptor beta chains from one sample in a study of T cells expressing NK-cell markers. TCRdb reprocessed the 5' RACE reads, with one entry per CDR3 protein and no DNA. Seen in this sample are 300,000 to 500,000 distinct CDR3 sequences; the ten most common clones hold around 10%. Sequencing was done on a sample of blood T cells: a sorted CD56 or NKG2C T cell subset, CD4+ or CD8+ T cells, or bulk PBMC T cells (not recorded which). The receptors here all came from a woman in her forties or fifties in good health. The CDR3 runs from the conserved cysteine through the conserved F or W.

V,J,CDR3
TRBV5-6,TRBJ1-1,CASSLKLPNTEAFF
TRBV5-1,TRBJ1-1,CASSLYGVGMNTEAFF
TRBV7-2,TRBJ2-1,CASSFGEGEQFF
TRBV5-5,TRBJ1-5,CASSLGGRSNQPQHF
TRBV12-3/TRBV12-4,TRBJ2-1,CASSLKRAGGRAVNEQFF
TRBV11-2,TRBJ2-3,CASRSYTDTQYF
TRBV27,TRBJ1-1,CASSLWGGTGNTEAFF
TRBV7-8,TRBJ1-2,CASNYEVNRPSNYGYTF
TRBV5-5,TRBJ2-3,CASSPGLAEITDTQYF
TRBV2,TRBJ2-3,CASSLNPSDNTQYF
TRBV6-1,TRBJ1-3,CASSEVMEIGNTIYF
TRBV10-3,TRBJ1-1,CAANPFMRENTEAFF
TRBV12-3/TRBV12-4,TRBJ1-2,CASSLRGANYGYTF
TRBV10-3,TRBJ1-2,CAVPDRGLNGYTF
TRBV12-5,TRBJ2-4,CASGLSVPGRVKNIQYF
TRBV4-1,TRBJ1-1,CASSQVTMTGNGERTEAFF
TRBV7-3,TRBJ2-1,CASGSRTSGETYNEQFF
TRBV20-1,TRBJ2-7,CSASGTQSYEQYF
TRBV6-1,TRBJ1-6,CASSEWGVSSSYNSPLHF
TRBV24-1,TRBJ2-1,CATSGTSVSYNEQFF
TRBV12-3/TRBV12-4,TRBJ1-1,CASSSGQMNTEAFF
TRBV6-2/TRBV6-3,TRBJ1-4,CASSWFVGGREGEKLFF
TRBV3-1,TRBJ2-1,CASSQLGGAYNEQFF
TRBV29-1,TRBJ2-1,CSVLGLAGGPQGNEQFF
TRBV7-8,TRBJ1-2,CASSTGYGYTF
TRBV7-6,TRBJ2-7,CASSLAGEGILSYEQYF
TRBV12-3/TRBV12-4,TRBJ2-7,CASSPRGETYEQYF
TRBV11-3,TRBJ2-7,CASSFPFYEQYF
TRBV28,TRBJ2-4,CASSLLAAGDDIQYF
TRBV4-2,TRBJ2-3,CASSQGAGTTDTQYF
TRBV7-9,TRBJ2-5,CASTPGRQETQYF
TRBV24-1,TRBJ2-1,CATSGSILNEQFF
TRBV20-1,TRBJ2-5,CSALLSGGRQYF
TRBV20-1,TRBJ1-4,CSAPGGGNEKLFF
TRBV4-2,TRBJ1-5,CASSQEGGVNQPQHF
TRBV4-1,TRBJ1-2,CASSPTATGLSGYTF
TRBV5-1,TRBJ2-1,CASSSLPPSGRQNEQFF
TRBV5-1,TRBJ2-7,CASRATGTNEQYF
TRBV30,TRBJ2-1,CASNDLAENEQFF
TRBV12-3/TRBV12-4,TRBJ2-6,CASSTGSTGANVLTF
TRBV18,TRBJ2-1,CASSPKSGGGNEQFF
TRBV20-1,TRBJ2-5,CSAIGATQETQYF
TRBV18,TRBJ1-1,CASSPPQTGTSNTEAFF
TRBV7-9,TRBJ2-3,CASSPRQGATDTQYF
TRBV20-1,TRBJ2-1,CSARAPPVDTFF
TRBV6-6,TRBJ2-1,CASSSTLAGVGSEQFF
TRBV5-6,TRBJ2-1,CASTPVGRQGALGEQFF
TRBV7-8,TRBJ2-2,CASSSKGGGGDTGELFF
TRBV10-3,TRBJ1-1,CAIRGQQNVNTEAFF
TRBV12-3/TRBV12-4,TRBJ2-1,CASSFISSKQFF
TRBV12-3/TRBV12-4,TRBJ2-7,CASSLPSGATYEQYF
TRBV10-3,TRBJ2-2,CAITLYTNTGELFF
TRBV5-1,TRBJ1-6,CASSLGQGNSPLHF
TRBV6-5,TRBJ2-7,CASSKQGAGYYEQYF
TRBV20-1,TRBJ2-5,CSARDSGRATRETQYF